This TCR beta chain was captured in a study of cytomegalovirus exposure and HLA in healthy donors. A word on this clone: The antigen is not known. Other DNA sequences from this sample encode an identical CDR3 as well.

The primer mix had 60 Vbeta and 13 Jbeta primers. Produced via immunoSEQ multiplex PCR; TCRdb's table is partial and in-frame only. This listing includes 95,000 to 150,000 clones. Trimming removed 8 bases at V and 5 bases at J, with 11 bases between. Germline V gives CDR1 DFQATT, CDR2 SNEGSKA (reference sequence). This CDR3 has 11 residues. Study-level points and caveats: Donor immune exposure was known only as CMV serostatus. TCR beta chains associated with HLA were, in a later analysis, more clonally expanded than equally common others. Reports state that TCR beta sequences accurately predicted most subjects' HLA-A and HLA-B alleles.

The J gene is TRBJ2-3, the V gene TRBV20-1, with D possibly being TRBD2 (5 bases). The origin of this receptor is a man younger than 35 in good health and CMV-seronegative. Sequencing was done on a sample of PBMCs. CDR3 DNA: TGCAGTCCTATAGGACTAGATACGCAGTATTTT. This translates into CSPIGLDTQYF.